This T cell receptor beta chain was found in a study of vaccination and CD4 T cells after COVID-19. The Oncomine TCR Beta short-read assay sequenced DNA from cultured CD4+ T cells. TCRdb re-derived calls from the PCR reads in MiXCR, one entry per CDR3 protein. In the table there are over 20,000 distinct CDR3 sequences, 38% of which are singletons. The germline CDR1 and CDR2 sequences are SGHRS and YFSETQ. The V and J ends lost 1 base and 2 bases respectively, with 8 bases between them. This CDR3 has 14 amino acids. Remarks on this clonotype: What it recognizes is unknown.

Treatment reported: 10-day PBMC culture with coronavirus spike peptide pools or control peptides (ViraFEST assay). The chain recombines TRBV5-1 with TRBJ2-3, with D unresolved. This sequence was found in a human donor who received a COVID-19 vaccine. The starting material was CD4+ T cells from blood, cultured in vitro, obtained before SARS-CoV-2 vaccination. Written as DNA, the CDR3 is TGCGCCAGCAGCTTGTCTACTTCCACAGATACGCAGTATTTT. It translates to CASSLSTSTDTQYF.